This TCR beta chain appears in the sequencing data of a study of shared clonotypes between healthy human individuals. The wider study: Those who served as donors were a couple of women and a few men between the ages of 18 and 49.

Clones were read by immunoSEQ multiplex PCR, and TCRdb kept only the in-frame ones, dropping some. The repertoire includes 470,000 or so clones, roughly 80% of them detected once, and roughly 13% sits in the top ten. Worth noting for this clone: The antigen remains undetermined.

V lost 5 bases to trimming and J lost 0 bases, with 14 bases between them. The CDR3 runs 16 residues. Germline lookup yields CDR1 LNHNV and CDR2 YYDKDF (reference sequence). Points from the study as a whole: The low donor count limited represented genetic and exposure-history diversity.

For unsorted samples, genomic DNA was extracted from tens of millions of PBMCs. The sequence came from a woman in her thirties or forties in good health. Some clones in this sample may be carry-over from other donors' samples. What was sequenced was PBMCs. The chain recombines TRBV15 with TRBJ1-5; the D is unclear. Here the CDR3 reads CATSAGGISSNQPQHF. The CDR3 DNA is TGTGCCACCAGCGCCGGCGGAATATCTAGCAATCAGCCCCAGCATTTT.